This T cell receptor (beta chain) was captured by sequencing in a study of T cells after yellow fever vaccination. MiXCR, run by TCRdb on the 5' RACE reads, gives a single entry per CDR3 protein. Of hundreds of thousands of distinct CDR3 sequences listed, around 12% are singletons. Regarding the study as a whole: The study re-detected most primary-vaccination clones after the booster (around 96% CD4, just over 85% CD8). FACS-sorted repertoires could harbor abundant contaminating bulk-population clonotypes.

Details on this clonotype: Its target is not known.

Trimming took off 3 bases at V and 2 bases at J, with 8 bases between the two ends. Germline CDR1 reads DFQATT; CDR2 reads SNEGSKA (reference sequence). This CDR3 region has 12 residues. The material sequenced was PBMCs, taken on the day of the yellow fever booster vaccination. The rearrangement joins TRBV20-1 to TRBJ2-7, with D hard to call. The sequence derives from a man aged 25 to 45 who received the YFV17D yellow fever vaccine. The CDR3: CSARKQPYEQYF. The CDR3 DNA is TGCAGTGCTAGGAAACAGCCCTACGAGCAGTACTTC.